These 18 T cell receptor beta chains share one sample of origin, sequenced in a study of identical twins (TCRdb year 2016). Library creation used 5' RACE. The sequencer was an Illumina HiSeq 2000. In-frame beta chains were kept once TCRdb had trimmed the public reads at Q25 with fastp and called clones with MiXCR. Rows matching on CDR3 protein sequence are summarized as one entry with the most common DNA and genes. The sample table lists more than 650,000 distinct CDR3 sequences, around 6.1% of them with a count of one. Roughly 2% of the sample rests with the top ten. Sample: naive T cells sorted from blood. This specimen's cell subset or site label, interpreted: cells isolated with a human naive T-cell isolation kit. Receptors originate from a man between 18 and 29 years old in good health.

V usage is TRBV28 and J usage is TRBJ2-1; 7 bases line up with TRBD2. There are 17 residues in the CDR3. V gave up 6 bases and J gave up 2 bases; unmatched junction bases: 13. Germline CDR1 is MDHEN and CDR2 is SYDVKM. The CDR3 coding sequence is TGTGCCAGCAGCAACCTTTTGGGGGAGGGCCCCTACAATGAGCAGTTCTTC. Translation: CASSNLLGEGPYNEQFF.

This clonotype was counted ten times or more. The chain has TRBV5-1 and TRBJ2-1; possibly TRBD1 for D (6 bases). V gave up 4 bases and J gave up 4 bases, with 21 bases separating them. There are 17 residues in the CDR3. Looked up from germline, CDR1 is SGHRS and CDR2 is YFSETQ. CDR3 loop: CASSPQGGVVTYNEQFF. The CDR3 DNA follows: TGCGCCAGCAGCCCACAGGGTGGAGTGGTAACGTACAATGAGCAGTTCTTC.

The J gene is TRBJ2-7, the V gene TRBV10-2, with 8 positions matching TRBD1. V dropped 3 bases and J dropped 2; count of bases not matched to a gene: 6. Per the germline V gene, CDR1 is WSHSY and CDR2 is SAAADI. This CDR3 contains 15 residues. The CDR3 reads CASSEGQGTAYEQYV. CDR3 nucleotide sequence: TGCGCCAGCAGTGAAGGACAGGGTACCGCCTACGAGCAGTACGTC.

This clonotype was detected many times. This chain joins TRBV18 and TRBJ1-5; weak D call: TRBD1 (5 bases). V shed 3 bases and J shed 6 bases, with 21 bases lying between them. From germline, CDR1 is KGHSH and CDR2 LQKENI. The CDR3 totals 17 residues. The CDR3 coding sequence is TGTGCCAGCTCACCGAGATGGGTAGGGGCGATCGGTCAGCCCCAGCATTTT. Encoded protein: CASSPRWVGAIGQPQHF.

This clonotype was picked up a small number of times. V is TRBV18 and J is TRBJ2-3, with D possibly TRBD1 on 5 matching bases. Germline V gene lookup returns CDR1 KGHSH and CDR2 LQKENI. The CDR3 totals 16 residues. The V end was cut by 0 bases, the J end by 1 base, with 11 bases between. The CDR3 protein is CASSPPIGRGTDTQYF. The CDR3 nucleotides read TGTGCCAGCTCACCACCGATTGGCAGGGGCACAGATACGCAGTATTTT.

This clonotype was observed at least ten times. The J gene is TRBJ2-7, the V gene TRBV27; 7 bases are shared with TRBD2. Germline V lookup: CDR1 MNHEY, CDR2 SMNVEV (reference sequence). V shed 7 bases, J shed 1 base, and the junction held 10 bases outside the gene matches. The CDR3 is made up of 15 amino acids. CDR3 in amino acids: CASKPTRDYSYEQYF. The DNA of the CDR3 is TGTGCCAGCAAGCCCACCCGGGACTATTCCTACGAGCAGTACTTC.

V is TRBV7-2 and J is TRBJ2-7, with TRBD2 matching over 9 bases. This CDR3 spans 15 amino acids. Germline trimming cut 4 bases from V and 2 bases from J; bases unmatched to any gene: 6. CDR1 SGHTA and CDR2 FQGNSA come from the germline V gene. Written as DNA, the CDR3 is TGTGCCAGCAGCTCACAAGCGGGAGGCACCTACGAGCAGTACTTC. Translating gives CASSSQAGGTYEQYF.

This clonotype was counted many times. The chain carries TRBV5-1 and TRBJ2-7; possibly TRBD1 for D (6 bases). V shed 1 base and J shed 4 bases, with 12 bases lying between them. Germline assignment: CDR1 SGHRS and CDR2 YFSETQ. CDR3 length: 14 amino acids. The CDR3 spells CASSLTTGNYEQYF. The CDR3 DNA reads as TGCGCCAGCAGCTTGACTACAGGGAATTACGAGCAGTACTTC.

The chain uses TRBV7-9 and TRBJ1-2; TRBD1 aligns across 9 bases. Looked up from germline, CDR1 is SEHNR and CDR2 is FQNEAQ (reference sequence). Trimming took 0 bases from V and 1 from J; bases not matched to a gene: 6. CDR3 length: 17 residues. The CDR3, as DNA: TGTGCCAGCAGCTTAGCGGGACAGGGACGAAGTAACTATGGCTACACCTTC. It translates to CASSLAGQGRSNYGYTF.

The V and J genes are TRBV6-2 or TRBV6-3 and TRBJ1-1, with TRBD1 matching over 8 bases. The CDR3 sequence is 12 residues long. Germline V CDR1 and CDR2: MNHEY, SVGEGT. The V gene end was trimmed by 6 bases and the J gene end by 5 bases; junction bases not matched to a gene: 2. CDR3: CASRGTGTEAFF. The CDR3 DNA reads TGTGCCAGCAGGGGGACAGGAACTGAAGCTTTCTTT.

This clonotype has a count of ten or more. The rearrangement uses TRBV6-8 and TRBJ2-7; no firm D call. Germline loops: CDR1 MNHGY, CDR2 SAAAGT. The CDR3 is 11 residues long. V dropped 4 bases and J dropped 4 bases, with 5 bases sitting between them. The CDR3: CASSCLYEQYV. The CDR3, as DNA: TGTGCCAGCAGTTGCTTGTACGAGCAGTACGTC.

The sample holds many counts of this clonotype. The chain carries TRBV28 and TRBJ2-3, with D unresolved. CDR3 length: 15 residues. The germline gives CDR1 MDHEN, CDR2 SYDVKM. V dropped 5 bases and J dropped 0 bases, with 12 bases sitting between them. DNA of the CDR3: TGTGCCAGCAGTACCACCCCCACTAGCACAGATACGCAGTATTTT. The encoded protein is CASSTTPTSTDTQYF.

This clonotype was detected ten times or more. This chain joins TRBV27 and TRBJ2-1, with D tentatively TRBD2 (6 bases). V lost 8 bases, J lost 0 bases, and 11 bases lay in between. The germline V gene encodes CDR1 MNHEY and CDR2 SMNVEV (reference sequence). CDR3 length: 14 residues. The CDR3 nucleotides read TGTGCCAGCCAAGCGGGTCTCTCCTACAATGAGCAGTTCTTC. Protein sequence: CASQAGLSYNEQFF.

The rearrangement links TRBV7-2 to TRBJ2-7; 10 nucleotides agree with TRBD2. The junction had 17 bases not matched to a gene; V was cut back by 5 bases and J by 7 bases. The CDR3 contains 17 residues. Germline V gene lookup returns CDR1 SGHTA and CDR2 FQGNSA. Written as DNA, the CDR3 is TGTGCCAGCAGCCGACACCTAGCGGGAGTCAAAGTGGGGGAGCAGTACTTC. It specifies CASSRHLAGVKVGEQYF.

This clonotype appeared many times. The rearrangement links TRBV5-8 to TRBJ2-2; 10 nucleotides align to TRBD2. V lost 4 bases and J lost 1; bases outside the gene matches: 4. The CDR3 has 16 residues. The germline CDR1 and CDR2 sequences are SGHTS and YDEGEE. The DNA of the CDR3 is TGTGCCAGCAGCCGTGGACTAGCGGTGAACACCGGGGAGCTGTTTTTT. Its translation: CASSRGLAVNTGELFF. The entire variable domain, with the rest obtained from reference TRBV5-8 and TRBJ2-2, is as follows: EAGVTQSPTHLIKTRGQQATLRCSPISGHTSVYWYQQALGLGLQFLLWYDEGEERNRGNFPPRFSGRQFPNYSSELNVNALELEDSALYLCASSRGLAVNTGELFFGEGSRLTVL.

The chain recombines TRBV29-1 with TRBJ2-1, with 7 bases fitting TRBD2. The CDR3 sequence is 15 residues long. Germline CDR1 SQVTM, CDR2 ANQGSEA. The V gene end was trimmed by 3 bases and the J gene end by 7 bases; junction bases not matched to a gene: 12. The CDR3 nucleotides read TGCAGCGTTGAGGGACTAATCTCCTCCTTAAATGAGCAGTTCTTC. Translated: CSVEGLISSLNEQFF.

Concerning this clonotype itself: This CDR3 fails to terminate in the conserved phenylalanine or tryptophan, so it likely reflects a read error. The gene calls are TRBV5-1 and TRBJ1-4; 7 bases agree with TRBD1. Looked up from germline, CDR1 is SGHRS and CDR2 is YFSETQ. Unmatched junction bases numbered 2, after V lost 0 bases and J lost 6 bases. The CDR3 totals 14 residues. The CDR3 loop is CASSLEGADEKLFS. The DNA for the CDR3 is TGCGCCAGCAGCTTGGAGGGGGCGGATGAAAAACTGTTTTCT.

This rearrangement joins TRBV12-3 or TRBV12-4 to TRBJ2-2, with 7 bases lining up with TRBD2. CDR3 length: 17 residues. V shed 3 bases and J 1 base; nucleotides not matched to a gene: 8. DNA of the CDR3: TGTGCCAGCAGTTTTCGGAGGGGCGGGAGGAACACCGGGGAGCTGTTTTTT. Translated, it gives CASSFRRGGRNTGELFF.